Listed here are 13 T cell receptor beta chains from one sample, sequenced in a study of response to subunit inactivated influenza vaccine. TCRdb reprocessed the RT-PCR reads with MiXCR, giving one entry per CDR3 protein. The sample has about 650,000 distinct CDR3 sequences; around 14% are singletons. Sequencing used PBMCs from blood, obtained about 13 days after vaccination. The receptors shown here come from a man between 45 and 60 years old who received an inactivated influenza vaccine.

The J gene is TRBJ2-1, the V gene TRBV5-1; a possible D gene is TRBD1 (6 bases). CDR1 is SGHRS and CDR2 is YFSETQ in the germline V gene. This CDR3 contains 13 residues. V was pared by 4 bases and J by 9 bases, with 14 bases between. The CDR3 here is CASSLLQGGEQFF. CDR3 sequence (DNA): TGCGCCAGCAGCCTACTCCAAGGGGGTGAGCAGTTCTTC.

This clonotype has just a few counts. The chain links TRBV15 to TRBJ1-3; D unclear. Germline CDR1 reads LNHNV; CDR2 reads YYDKDF (reference sequence). Trimming took 0 bases from V and 4 from J, leaving 16 bases between them. The CDR3 sequence is 17 residues long. CDR3 nucleotides: TGTGCCACCAGCAGAGATGAGGCAACCCTCAAAGGAAACACCATATATTTT. This codes for CATSRDEATLKGNTIYF.

This clonotype has a handful of counts. The chain links TRBV2 to TRBJ2-1; D is possibly TRBD2 (5 bases). V was clipped by 5 bases and J by 4 bases, with 15 bases between them. The length of the CDR3 is 15 residues. Per germline, CDR1 SNHLY and CDR2 FYNNEI. This CDR3 reads CASSFAEGFYNEQFF. For the CDR3, the DNA is TGTGCCAGCAGTTTCGCAGAGGGTTTTTACAATGAGCAGTTCTTC.

J is TRBJ2-3 and V is TRBV7-6, with D unclear. V shed 6 bases and J shed 6 bases, with 16 bases lying between them. CDR3 length equals 14 residues. Germline assignment: CDR1 SGHVS and CDR2 FNYEAQ. Written as DNA, the CDR3 is TGTGCCAGCAGTTCCCCCAGCGAAAGGGATACGCAGTATTTT. Protein product: CASSSPSERDTQYF.

There are a few counts of this clonotype. This chain uses TRBV20-1 with TRBJ2-1; no firm D call. CDR3 size: 11 residues. Trimming cost V 7 bases and J 8 bases, with 12 bases left between them. Germline values: CDR1 DFQATT, CDR2 SNEGSKA (reference sequence). The CDR3 sequence is CSVQTGDEQFF. The DNA of the CDR3 is TGCAGTGTGCAAACTGGCGATGAGCAGTTCTTC.

This clonotype was observed a few times. The chain carries TRBV4-2 and TRBJ2-6; D unresolved. Trimming shortened V by 0 bases and J by 1 base, and 7 bases separated the two germline ends. The CDR3 is made up of 16 amino acids. CDR1 is LGHNA, CDR2 YNFKEQ, per germline. CDR3 sequence reads: CASSQDLSSGANVLTF. The CDR3 coding sequence is TGTGCCAGCAGCCAAGATTTGAGTTCTGGGGCCAACGTCCTGACTTTC.

This clonotype was observed a handful of times. This chain joins TRBV11-3 and TRBJ1-2, with 12 nucleotides matching TRBD1. Germline CDR1 reads SGHNT; CDR2 reads YENEEA. The CDR3 spans 15 residues. The junction had 10 bases not matched to a gene; V was cut back by 11 bases and J by 3 bases. The CDR3 region is CARKVGQGADYGYTF. CDR3 bases: TGTGCCCGCAAGGTGGGACAGGGGGCGGACTATGGCTACACCTTC. The full variable domain, its missing parts supplied by reference TRBV11-3 and TRBJ1-2, is EAGVVQSPRYKIIEKKQPVAFWCNPISGHNTLYWYLQNLGQGPELLIRYENEEAVDDSQLPKDRFSAERLKGVDSTLKIQPAELGDSAVYLCARKVGQGADYGYTFGSGTRLTVV.

This clonotype was counted between two and nine times. J is TRBJ2-7 and V is TRBV12-3 or TRBV12-4; 10 bases map to TRBD1. V trimming: 2 bases; J trimming: 5 bases; junction bases outside the gene matches: 9. The CDR3 extends over 16 amino acids. DNA for the CDR3: TGTGCCAGCAGTTTAAGGGGGACAGGGGTTCCCCACGAGCAGTACTTC. Its protein product is CASSLRGTGVPHEQYF.

This chain joins TRBV7-9 and TRBJ2-2; TRBD1 aligns across 8 bases. The V and J ends lost 8 bases and 0 bases, in that order; junction bases with no gene match: 2. Germline V gene data show CDR1 as SEHNR and CDR2 as FQNEAQ (reference sequence). This CDR3 has 14 residues. The CDR3 DNA follows: TGTGCCAGCGACAGGGGATCGAACACCGGGGAGCTGTTTTTT. Amino acid sequence: CASDRGSNTGELFF.

This clonotype was detected only a few times. V gene TRBV12-3 or TRBV12-4 combines with J gene TRBJ2-7; the match to TRBD2 covers 13 bases. Trimming cost V 3 bases and J 4 bases; bases outside gene matches: 3. CDR3 size: 15 residues. CDR3 amino acids: CASSLTSGRIYEQYF. The CDR3 DNA is TGTGCCAGCAGTTTGACTAGCGGGAGGATTTACGAGCAGTACTTC.

The chain employs TRBV6-1 and TRBJ2-2; D remains unclear. Looked up from germline, CDR1 is MNHNS and CDR2 is SASEGT. The CDR3 runs 13 residues. The V end lost 6 bases, the J end lost 5 bases, and 10 bases lay between the germline ends. CDR3 nucleotides: TGTGCCAGCAGGCGGTCTGGAACCGGGGAGCTGTTTTTT. Its protein product is CASRRSGTGELFF.

This clonotype turned up a few times. The CDR3 DNA reads TGTGCCAGCAGCTCGCAGGGGGGCGGGGAGCTGTTTTTT. This codes for CASSSQGGGELFF. The chain has TRBV11-2 and TRBJ2-2; possible D gene TRBD1, 7 bases. The CDR3 consists of 13 residues. V gave up 4 bases and J gave up 7 bases, with 10 bases separating them. The germline gives CDR1 SGHAT, CDR2 FQNNGV.

This clonotype appeared many times. The V and J genes are TRBV4-3 and TRBJ2-5; the D gene is possibly TRBD1 (6 bases). There are 13 residues in the CDR3. Germline assignment: CDR1 LGHNA and CDR2 YSLEER. Trimming removed 0 bases from V and 6 bases from J, with 8 bases in between. The CDR3, as DNA: TGCGCCAGCAGCCAAGAACAGGGAAAGACCCAGTACTTC. Protein product: CASSQEQGKTQYF.